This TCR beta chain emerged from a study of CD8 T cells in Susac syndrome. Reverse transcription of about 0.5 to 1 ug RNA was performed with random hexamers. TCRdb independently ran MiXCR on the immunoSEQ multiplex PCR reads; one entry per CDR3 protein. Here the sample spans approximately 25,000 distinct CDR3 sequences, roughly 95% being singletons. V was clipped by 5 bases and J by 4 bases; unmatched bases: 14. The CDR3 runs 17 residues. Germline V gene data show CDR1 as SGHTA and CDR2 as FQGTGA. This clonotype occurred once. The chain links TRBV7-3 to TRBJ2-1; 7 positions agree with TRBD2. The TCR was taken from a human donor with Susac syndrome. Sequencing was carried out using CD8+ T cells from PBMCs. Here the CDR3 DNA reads TGTGCCAGCAGCCGCGTGGGGGGGAGGAGTGGATACAATGAGCAGTTCTTC. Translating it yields CASSRVGGRSGYNEQFF.